The present TCR beta chain was sequenced within a study of a mutant IDH1 vaccine in newly diagnosed glioma. Study-level background: Patients received vaccination from 4-6 weeks after radiotherapy alone, or with temozolomide cycles. An approximately 62% male, around 40% female split and a mean age of about 40 years characterized treated patients. Antecedent treatment encompassed radiotherapy, temozolomide, or their combination; the majority received both. Week 47 marked visit V13, whereas week 35 marked visit V12.

The CDR3 runs 15 residues. Trimming removed 3 bases from V and 4 bases from J, with 14 bases in between. The germline CDR1 and CDR2 sequences are ENHRY and SYGVKD. Note on this clone: Antigen: not known.

Measured with immunoSEQ multiplex PCR; TCRdb has only the in-frame clones, and not every one. This repertoire shows about 56,000 clones, roughly nine tenths found once; its top ten account for about 1.6%. As for time point: week 35, safety follow-up. Vaccinated patients received 300 ug of mutant IDH1 20-mer peptide per dose, with topical imiquimod. Source: PBMCs, taken from a glioma patient whose treatment included an IDH1 peptide vaccine. This receptor was identified in a middle-aged man with glioma. The V gene is TRBV10-3, the J gene TRBJ2-3; D is ambiguous. The CDR3 loop reads CAISDLQASSDTQYF. The DNA for the CDR3 is TGTGCCATCAGTGACCTGCAAGCGTCATCAGATACGCAGTATTTT.